The 18 T cell receptor beta chains in this list originate from one sample, sequenced in a study of vaccination and CD4 T cells after COVID-19. The Oncomine TCR Beta short-read assay generated sequence data from the DNA of cultured CD4+ T cells. Each CDR3 protein is one row after TCRdb ran MiXCR on the PCR reads. Of some 11,000 distinct CDR3 sequences listed, about 56% are singletons. Treatment here: roughly ten-day PBMC culture with coronavirus spike peptide pools or control peptides (ViraFEST assay). For these TCRs, the target antigens are not known. Sequenced material: CD4+ T cells from blood, cultured in vitro. These receptor sequences come from a human donor who had recovered from COVID-19.

The genes are TRBV6-5 and TRBJ2-6; D is unclear. Germline V gene data show CDR1 as MNHEY and CDR2 as SVGAGI. V gave up 2 bases and J gave up 0 bases, with 8 bases separating them. The CDR3 sequence is 16 residues long. The CDR3 DNA reads as TGTGCCAGCAGTTACCCAAGTAACTCTGGGGCCAACGTCCTGACTTTC. Residues: CASSYPSNSGANVLTF.

The chain uses TRBV20-1 and TRBJ2-1; 11 bases map to TRBD2. Germline V gene data show CDR1 as DFQATT and CDR2 as SNEGSKA (reference sequence). This CDR3 is built from 14 residues. Trimming at V came to 6 bases and at J to 4 bases, leaving 5 bases not matched to a gene. In DNA form, the CDR3 reads TGCAGTGCAGAGGGACTAGCGGTGTACAATGAGCAGTTCTTC. Protein product: CSAEGLAVYNEQFF.

The chain is built from TRBV10-3 and TRBJ2-1; the match to TRBD2 covers 7 bases. Germline V gene data show CDR1 as ENHRY and CDR2 as SYGVKD. CDR3 length equals 14 residues. The junction had 16 bases not matched to a gene; V was cut back by 8 bases and J by 12 bases. The CDR3, as DNA: TGTGCCATCGGAACGGGACTACCTGGGATCGTGCAGTTCTTC. Translated, it gives CAIGTGLPGIVQFF.

This chain connects TRBV20-1 to TRBJ2-7; D gene ambiguous. Germline values: CDR1 DFQATT, CDR2 SNEGSKA (reference sequence). The CDR3 runs 12 residues. V lost 1 base and J 2 bases, leaving 6 bases between the germline ends. CDR3 bases: TGCAGTGCTAGAGTGCCCCCCTACGAGCAGTACTTC. Its translation: CSARVPPYEQYF.

This chain joins TRBV2 and TRBJ2-2; D is ambiguous. Per the germline V gene, CDR1 is SNHLY and CDR2 is FYNNEI. The CDR3 contains 13 residues. The V gene lost 5 bases and the J gene lost 6 bases, with 10 bases spanning the gap. This CDR3 reads CASSTTRPGELFF. Here the CDR3 DNA reads TGTGCCAGCAGTACCACCCGGCCCGGGGAGCTGTTTTTT.

V usage is TRBV27 and J usage is TRBJ1-2, with 8 positions matching TRBD1. V was clipped by 9 bases and J by 2 bases; unmatched bases: 14. The CDR3 spans 16 residues. Germline loops: CDR1 MNHEY, CDR2 SMNVEV (reference sequence). The CDR3 DNA sequence: TGTGCCAGTTCCCCCGGGACAGGCTCCTCCAACTATGGCTACACCTTC. It codes for CASSPGTGSSNYGYTF.

In its sample, this clonotype was seen a few times. DNA for the CDR3: TGCAGTGCGCTGAGGGGGCCACTCTACACCTTC. This sequence encodes CSALRGPLYTF. The V gene is TRBV20-1, the J gene TRBJ1-2, with 7 bases aligning to TRBD1. The CDR3 runs 11 residues. CDR1 DFQATT and CDR2 SNEGSKA come from the germline V gene (reference sequence). After removal of 6 bases from V and 10 bases from J, the junction contained 8 bases not matched to a gene.

This clonotype is termed medium-sized. The chain combines TRBV4-2 with TRBJ2-5, with D possibly TRBD1 on 5 matching bases. This CDR3 spans 16 amino acids. Germline loops: CDR1 LGHNA, CDR2 YNFKEQ. V gave up 0 bases and J gave up 7 bases, with 18 bases separating them. The CDR3 DNA sequence: TGTGCCAGCAGCCAAGAAGGCTCAGGGTGGGGTGGGACCCAGTACTTC. Its translation: CASSQEGSGWGGTQYF.

The chain combines TRBV7-2 with TRBJ2-1; no clear D gene. The CDR3 is made up of 13 amino acids. V was pared by 5 bases and J by 7 bases, with 12 bases between. Germline loops: CDR1 SGHTA, CDR2 FQGNSA. The CDR3 here is CASSVWAVNEQFF. The CDR3 nucleotides are TGTGCCAGCAGCGTTTGGGCGGTAAATGAGCAGTTCTTC.

This clonotype was detected a few times. The CDR3 reads CASSYLIGQGGNTIYF. The CDR3 DNA is TGTGCCAGCAGTTACCTGATAGGACAGGGGGGCAACACCATATATTTT. The chain uses TRBV6-5 and TRBJ1-3, with 10 bases fitting TRBD1. The CDR3 spans 16 residues. The V gene end was trimmed by 2 bases and the J gene end by 7 bases; junction bases not matched to a gene: 8. Germline V gives CDR1 MNHEY, CDR2 SVGAGI.

This clonotype appeared a few times. The V gene is TRBV6-1, the J gene TRBJ1-2, with a tentative D call TRBD1 (6 bases). Germline V CDR1 and CDR2: MNHNS, SASEGT. This CDR3 spans 12 amino acids. V lost 6 bases to trimming and J lost 6 bases, with 11 bases between them. The CDR3, as DNA: TGTGCCAGCAGAAACAGGGAGGATGGCTACACCTTC. Its protein product is CASRNREDGYTF.

The chain carries TRBV12-3 or TRBV12-4 and TRBJ1-1; TRBD1 might be the D (5 bases). With 7 bases removed from V and 4 bases from J, the gap between germline ends came to 19 bases. The CDR3 covers 15 residues. The CDR3 is CASTRETGGGTEAFF. CDR3 coding DNA: TGTGCCAGCACTCGCGAAACCGGGGGGGGCACTGAAGCTTTCTTT.

This clonotype turned up a few times. The chain recombines TRBV10-3 with TRBJ2-3; 11 nucleotides agree with TRBD2. From germline, CDR1 is ENHRY and CDR2 SYGVKD. The ends lost 0 bases at V and 4 bases at J; junction bases unmatched: 0. This CDR3 comprises 15 residues. CDR3 nucleotide sequence: TGTGCCATCAGTGAGTCGACTAGCGGGGCAGATACGCAGTATTTT. Its protein is CAISESTSGADTQYF.

The rearrangement uses TRBV6-5 and TRBJ2-1; D unclear. This CDR3 contains 13 residues. Germline CDR1 and CDR2: MNHEY and SVGAGI. V lost 2 bases, J lost 4 bases, and 6 bases lay in between. The CDR3 nucleotides are TGTGCCAGCAGTTACGGTCAGTACAATGAGCAGTTCTTC. Protein sequence: CASSYGQYNEQFF.

This clonotype has just a few counts. V gene TRBV7-2 combines with J gene TRBJ2-4; TRBD1 aligns across 7 bases. CDR1 is SGHTA, CDR2 FQGNSA, per germline. V shed 5 bases and J 3 bases; nucleotides not matched to a gene: 10. The CDR3 runs 16 residues. CDR3 in DNA: TGTGCCAGCAGCCCCCGGACAGGACTCAACAAAAACATTCAGTACTTC. The encoded protein is CASSPRTGLNKNIQYF.

The chain carries TRBV28 and TRBJ1-1; maybe TRBD1 (5 bases). Germline V gene data show CDR1 as MDHEN and CDR2 as SYDVKM. CDR3 length: 12 amino acids. V shed 7 bases and J shed 3 bases, with 9 bases lying between them. Here the CDR3 DNA reads TGTGCCAGCACGGTGGGGCACACTGAAGCTTTCTTT. It translates to CASTVGHTEAFF.

V gene TRBV2 combines with J gene TRBJ2-5; TRBD1 matches at 7 bases. The V gene's germline CDR1 is SNHLY and CDR2 FYNNEI. The junction had 10 bases not matched to a gene; V was cut back by 4 bases and J by 5 bases. The CDR3 is 15 residues long. DNA for the CDR3: TGTGCCAGCAGTGTAAACAGGGGCCAGGGGGAGACCCAGTACTTC. This codes for CASSVNRGQGETQYF. The whole variable domain, filled in from reference TRBV2 and TRBJ2-5, reads EPEVTQTPSHQVTQMGQEVILRCVPISNHLYFYWYRQILGQKVEFLVSFYNNEISEKSEIFDDQFSVERPDGSNFTLKIRSTKLEDSAMYFCASSVNRGQGETQYFGPGTRLLVL.

V gene TRBV5-1 combines with J gene TRBJ2-1; 11 positions agree with TRBD1. Trimming at V came to 0 bases and at J to 2 bases, leaving 7 bases not matched to a gene. Germline V gene lookup returns CDR1 SGHRS and CDR2 YFSETQ. CDR3 length equals 18 residues. The CDR3 sequence is CASSLGRTGGLAYNEQFF. The DNA of the CDR3 is TGCGCCAGCAGCTTGGGCAGGACAGGGGGCCTCGCCTACAATGAGCAGTTCTTC.